This T cell receptor (beta chain) is from a study of blood T cell repertoires in COVID-19. As for the study in general: PBMCs, B-cell-depleted T cells, or T cells were the source of the cDNA or gDNA that made up the material.

The V gene's germline CDR1 is SGHTA and CDR2 FQGTGA. This CDR3 comprises 14 residues. Trimming took 5 bases from V and 4 from J; bases not matched to a gene: 6. TCRdb's copy holds only in-frame clones and misses some; the assay was immunoSEQ multiplex PCR. Of 150,000 to 200,000 clones detected, 70% to 80% appear once; the ten largest clones hold 15% to 20%. The sample was PBMCs or T cells enriched from blood (not recorded which). The sequence derives from a woman between 45 and 60 years old who had recovered from COVID-19. This chain uses TRBV7-3 with TRBJ1-1; 8 nucleotides line up with TRBD1. CDR3 loop: CASSDRQGSTEAFF. CDR3 DNA sequence: TGTGCCAGCAGCGACCGACAGGGGAGCACTGAAGCTTTCTTT.